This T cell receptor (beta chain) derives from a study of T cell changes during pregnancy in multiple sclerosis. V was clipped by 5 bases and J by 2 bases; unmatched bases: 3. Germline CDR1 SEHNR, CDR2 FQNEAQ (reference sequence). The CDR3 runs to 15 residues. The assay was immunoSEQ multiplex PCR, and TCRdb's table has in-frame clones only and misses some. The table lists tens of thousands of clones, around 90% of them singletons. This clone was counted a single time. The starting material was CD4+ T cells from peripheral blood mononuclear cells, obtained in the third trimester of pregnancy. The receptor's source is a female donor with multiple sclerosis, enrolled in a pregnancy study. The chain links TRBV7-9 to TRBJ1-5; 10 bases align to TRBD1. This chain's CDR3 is CASSIGQGGNQPQHF. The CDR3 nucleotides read TGTGCCAGCAGCATAGGACAGGGGGGCAATCAGCCCCAGCATTTT.